This T cell receptor (beta chain) was recovered during a study of regulatory T cells in long-lasting Graves disease. Overall study context: Antithyroid drug intake by newly diagnosed Graves' patients had lasted under 3 months.

Time point reported: newly diagnosed GD, antithyroid drugs for less than 3 months. RNA from PBMCs was the source of the TCR library. CDR3-region Arm-PCR and iRepertoire HTBI primers produced the TCR beta libraries. TCRdb recomputed calls from the multiplex PCR reads with MiXCR, one row per CDR3 protein. The sample holds 450,000 to 700,000 distinct CDR3 sequences, 13% seen once. This clonotype was seen many times. V was clipped by 9 bases and J by 2 bases; unmatched bases: 2. From germline, CDR1 is KGHDR and CDR2 SFDVKD. The CDR3 contains 12 residues. The data were also submitted as part of a second study, on T cells in Graves' hyperthyroidism and ophthalmopathy. That paper notes: Using the HTBI primer set, a first-round RT-PCR was run on the TCR CDR3. Ophthalmopathy prediction by the model preceded onset by a median 6.5 months.

Source: peripheral blood mononuclear cells (PBMCs), taken at new diagnosis, from a patient treated with antithyroid drugs. The rearrangement joins TRBV24-1 to TRBJ1-2, with 7 bases that match TRBD1. This TCR was sampled from a man in his thirties or forties with Graves disease. The CDR3 DNA follows: TGTGCCACCGGGGACAGAAACTATGGCTACACCTTC. Translated, it gives CATGDRNYGYTF.